This T cell receptor beta chain was sequenced in a study of Graves' ophthalmopathy and Graves' hyperthyroidism. Study-wide background: A follow-up of 18 months without ophthalmopathy meant that hyperthyroidism was stable.

TCR beta CDR3 amplification used RNA transcripts. Following a first-round RT-PCR that used HTBI primers, a second-round multiplex PCR was carried out. One entry per CDR3 protein, called by TCRdb with MiXCR from the multiplex PCR reads. The data contain around 1,200,000 distinct CDR3 sequences, about 38% of them seen just once; the ten biggest clones take up 11%. Recruitment covered hyperthyroidism patients aged 18 to 65 whose new diagnosis was of under 2 months' duration. This CDR3 region has 16 residues. Germline assignment: CDR1 ENHRY and CDR2 SYGVKD. As regards this clonotype: Its antigen is currently unknown. One end of the junction is discordant with germline, which a read error may explain.

General study points: Detected in blood as well were most expanded thyroid clonotypes with frequency above 0.001.

V gene TRBV10-3 combines with J gene TRBJ2-5, with D unresolved. This sequence was found in an adult man with Graves' hyperthyroidism. Sequenced material: peripheral blood or thyroid tissue (not recorded which). The CDR3 DNA sequence: TGTGCCAGCAGTGAATCGACAAGGGCCCTACAAGAGACCCAGTACTTC. As protein: CASSESTRALQETQYF.